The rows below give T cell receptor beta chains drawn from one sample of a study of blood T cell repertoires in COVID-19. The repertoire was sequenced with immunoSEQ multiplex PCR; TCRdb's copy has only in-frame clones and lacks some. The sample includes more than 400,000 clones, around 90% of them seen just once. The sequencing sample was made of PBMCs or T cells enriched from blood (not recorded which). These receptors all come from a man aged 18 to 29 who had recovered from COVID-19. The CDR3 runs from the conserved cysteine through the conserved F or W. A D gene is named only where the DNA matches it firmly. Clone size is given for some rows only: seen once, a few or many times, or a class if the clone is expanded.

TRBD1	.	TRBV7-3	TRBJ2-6	CASSSTGQGNPGANVLTF	TGTGCCAGCAGCTCGACGGGACAGGGAAATCCTGGGGCCAACGTCCTGACTTTC
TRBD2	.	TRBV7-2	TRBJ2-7	CASSLVGGYEQYF	TGTGCCAGCAGCTTAGTGGGGGGGTACGAGCAGTACTTC
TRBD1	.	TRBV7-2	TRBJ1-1	CASSFRDRPRNTEAFF	TGTGCCAGCAGTTTCCGGGACAGGCCGCGGAACACTGAAGCTTTCTTT
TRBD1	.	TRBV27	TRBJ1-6	CASSWTGRPPLHF	TGTGCCAGCAGTTGGACAGGGCGACCACCCCTCCACTTT
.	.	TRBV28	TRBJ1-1	CASTGGARGHTEAFF	TGTGCCAGCACCGGGGGGGCACGGGGGCACACTGAAGCTTTCTTT
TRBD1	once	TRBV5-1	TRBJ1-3	CASRLGQGDTIYF	TGCGCCAGCAGATTGGGTCAGGGGGACACCATATATTTT
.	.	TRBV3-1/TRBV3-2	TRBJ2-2	CASSQAGDSTGELFF	TGTGCCAGCAGCCAGGCTGGGGACTCCACCGGGGAGCTGTTTTTT
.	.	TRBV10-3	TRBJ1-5	CAIKESGDQPQHF	TGTGCCATCAAAGAGAGCGGGGATCAGCCCCAGCATTTT
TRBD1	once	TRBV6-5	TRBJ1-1	CASSPLRDRLEAFF	TGTGCCAGCAGCCCCCTCCGGGACAGGCTAGAAGCTTTCTTT
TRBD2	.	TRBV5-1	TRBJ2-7	CASSSRGSGAPSEQYF	TGCGCCAGCAGCTCGAGGGGTAGCGGGGCTCCGAGCGAGCAGTACTTC
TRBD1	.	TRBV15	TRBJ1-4	CATSRTPGQTNEKLFF	TGTGCCACCAGCAGAACACCGGGACAGACTAATGAAAAACTGTTTTTT
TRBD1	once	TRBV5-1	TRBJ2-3	CASSLMGQDRDTQYF	TGCGCCAGCAGCCTAATGGGACAGGACCGAGATACGCAGTATTTT
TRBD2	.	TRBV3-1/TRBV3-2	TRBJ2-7	CASSLRGLASGYEQYF	TGTGCCAGCAGCCTCCGGGGACTAGCGTCTGGCTACGAGCAGTACTTC
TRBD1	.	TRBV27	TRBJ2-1	CASSLRGGTYNEQFF	TGTGCCAGCAGTTTAAGAGGGGGCACCTACAATGAGCAGTTCTTC
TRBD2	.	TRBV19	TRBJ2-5	CASSRTSGGARETQYF	TGTGCCAGTAGCCGGACTAGCGGGGGGGCACGCGAGACCCAGTACTTC
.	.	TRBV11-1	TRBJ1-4	CASSGTDEKLFF	TGTGCCAGCAGTGGGACTGACGAAAAACTGTTTTTT
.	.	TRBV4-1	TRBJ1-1	CASTVIGANTEAFF	TGCGCCAGCACCGTTATCGGAGCAAACACTGAAGCTTTCTTT
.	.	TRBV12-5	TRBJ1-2	CASGLGGPGYGYTF	TGTGCTAGTGGTTTGGGAGGGCCCGGCTATGGCTACACCTTC
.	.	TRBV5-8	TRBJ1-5	CASSLTRRTNSNQPQHF	TGTGCCAGCAGCTTGACTCGAAGGACTAATAGCAATCAGCCCCAGCATTTT
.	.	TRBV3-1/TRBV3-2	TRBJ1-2	CASSHKLAGGYTF	TGTGCCAGCAGCCATAAGTTGGCCGGGGGCTACACCTTC
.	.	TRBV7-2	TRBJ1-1	CASSFGGKGKAFF	TGTGCCAGCAGCTTTGGGGGCAAGGGGAAAGCTTTCTTT
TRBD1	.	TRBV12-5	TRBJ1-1	CASGLEAQGDVTEAFF	TGTGCTAGTGGTCTGGAAGCACAGGGGGATGTCACTGAAGCTTTCTTT
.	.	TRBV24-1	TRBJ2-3	CATSDLGQTDTQYF	TGTGCCACCAGTGATTTGGGACAAACAGATACGCAGTATTTT
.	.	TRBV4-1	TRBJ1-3	CASRPRLVPGNTIYF	TGCGCCAGCAGACCCAGACTAGTTCCTGGAAACACCATATATTTT
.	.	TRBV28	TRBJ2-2	CASSPGAARTGYTGELFF	TGTGCCAGCAGTCCCGGTGCAGCCAGAACGGGTTACACCGGGGAGCTGTTTTTT
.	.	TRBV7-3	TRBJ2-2	CASSSMNTGELFF	TGTGCCAGCAGCTCTATGAACACCGGGGAGCTGTTTTTT
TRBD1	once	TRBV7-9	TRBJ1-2	CASSPTGEVKSGYTF	TGTGCCAGCAGCCCCACAGGGGAGGTAAAATCTGGCTACACCTTC
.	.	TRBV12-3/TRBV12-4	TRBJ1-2	CASSFARSGYTF	TGTGCCAGCAGTTTTGCGCGAAGCGGCTACACCTTC
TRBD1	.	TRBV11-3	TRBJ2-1	CASSLDRGYYNEQFF	TGTGCCAGCAGTCTGGACAGGGGATACTACAATGAGCAGTTCTTC
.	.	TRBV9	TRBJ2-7	CASSPQGGNEQYF	TGTGCCAGCAGCCCTCAGGGGGGTAACGAGCAGTACTTC
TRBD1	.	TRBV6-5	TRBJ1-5	CASMIQGAGQPQHF	TGTGCCAGCATGATACAGGGGGCGGGTCAGCCCCAGCATTTT
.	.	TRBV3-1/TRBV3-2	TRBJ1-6	CASRAGAANSPLHF	TGTGCCAGCAGGGCAGGCGCCGCTAATTCACCCCTCCACTTT
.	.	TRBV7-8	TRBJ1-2	CASTLKDGAPGYGYTF	TGTGCCAGCACCTTAAAGGACGGTGCACCGGGGTATGGCTACACCTTC
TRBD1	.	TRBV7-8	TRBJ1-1	CASSPRRSLGKLGGGQKNTEAFF	TGTGCCAGCAGCCCACGGAGGTCTCTAGGGAAATTAGGTGGGGGACAGAAGAACACTGAAGCTTTCTTT
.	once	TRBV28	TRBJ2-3	CASSFGRGMDTQYF	TGTGCCAGCAGTTTTGGCAGGGGTATGGATACGCAGTATTTT